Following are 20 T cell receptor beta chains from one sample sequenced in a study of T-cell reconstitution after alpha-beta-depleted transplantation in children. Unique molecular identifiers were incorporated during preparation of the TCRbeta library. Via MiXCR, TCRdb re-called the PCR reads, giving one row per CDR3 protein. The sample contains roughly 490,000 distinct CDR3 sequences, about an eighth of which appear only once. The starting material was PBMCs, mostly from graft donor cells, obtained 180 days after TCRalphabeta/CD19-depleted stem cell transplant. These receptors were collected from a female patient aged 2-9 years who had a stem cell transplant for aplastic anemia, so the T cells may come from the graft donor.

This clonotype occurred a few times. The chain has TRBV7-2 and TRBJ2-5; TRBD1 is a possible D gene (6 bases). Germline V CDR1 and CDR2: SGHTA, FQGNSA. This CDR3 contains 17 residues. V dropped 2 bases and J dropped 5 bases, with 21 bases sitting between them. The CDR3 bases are TGTGCCAGCAGCTTATGGGGAACACAGGGATTTGTGGAGACCCAGTACTTC. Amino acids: CASSLWGTQGFVETQYF.

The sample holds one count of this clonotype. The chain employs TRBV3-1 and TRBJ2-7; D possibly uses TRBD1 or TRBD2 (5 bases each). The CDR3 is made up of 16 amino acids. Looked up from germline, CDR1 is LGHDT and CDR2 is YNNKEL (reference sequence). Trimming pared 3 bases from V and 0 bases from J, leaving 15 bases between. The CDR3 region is CASSQHWDGSSYEQYF. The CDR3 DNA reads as TGTGCCAGCAGCCAGCATTGGGACGGCAGCTCCTACGAGCAGTACTTC.

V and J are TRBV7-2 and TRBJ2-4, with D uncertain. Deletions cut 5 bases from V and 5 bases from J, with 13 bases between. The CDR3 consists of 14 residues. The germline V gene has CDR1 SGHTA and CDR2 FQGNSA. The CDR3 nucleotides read TGTGCCAGCAGCCCCCGGCCTGCCCAAAACATTCAGTACTTC. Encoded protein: CASSPRPAQNIQYF.

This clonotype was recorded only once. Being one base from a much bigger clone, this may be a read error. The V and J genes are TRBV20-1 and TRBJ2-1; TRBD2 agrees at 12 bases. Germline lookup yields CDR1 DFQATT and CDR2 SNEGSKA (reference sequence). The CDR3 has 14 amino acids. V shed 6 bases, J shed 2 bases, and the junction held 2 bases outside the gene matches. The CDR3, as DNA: TGCAGTGCCCGGACTAGCGGGACCTACAATGAGCAGTTCTTC. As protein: CSARTSGTYNEQFF.

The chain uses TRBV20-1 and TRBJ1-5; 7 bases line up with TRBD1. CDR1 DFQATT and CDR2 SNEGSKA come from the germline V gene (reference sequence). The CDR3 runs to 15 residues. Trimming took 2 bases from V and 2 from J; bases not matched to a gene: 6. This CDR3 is CSARFGTVGNQPQHF. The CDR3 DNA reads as TGCAGTGCTAGATTCGGGACAGTTGGCAATCAGCCCCAGCATTTT.

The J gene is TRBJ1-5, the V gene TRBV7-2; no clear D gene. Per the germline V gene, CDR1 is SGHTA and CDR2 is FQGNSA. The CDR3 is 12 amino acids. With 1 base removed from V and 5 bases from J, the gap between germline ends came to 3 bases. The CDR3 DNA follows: TGTGCCAGCAGCTTAGATGATCAGCCCCAGCATTTT. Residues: CASSLDDQPQHF.

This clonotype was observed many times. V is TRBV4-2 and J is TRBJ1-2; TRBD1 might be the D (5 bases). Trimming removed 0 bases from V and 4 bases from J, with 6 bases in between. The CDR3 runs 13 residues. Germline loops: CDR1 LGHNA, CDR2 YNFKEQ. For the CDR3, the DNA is TGTGCCAGCAGCCAAGAGACAGTCTATGGCTACACCTTC. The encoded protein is CASSQETVYGYTF.

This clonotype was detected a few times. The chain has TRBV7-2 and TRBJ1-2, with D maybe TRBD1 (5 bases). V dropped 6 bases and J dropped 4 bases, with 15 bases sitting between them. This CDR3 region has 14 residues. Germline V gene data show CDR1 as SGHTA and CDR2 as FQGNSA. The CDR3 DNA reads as TGTGCCAGCAGACCGGACATTACTACCTATGGCTACACCTTC. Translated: CASRPDITTYGYTF.

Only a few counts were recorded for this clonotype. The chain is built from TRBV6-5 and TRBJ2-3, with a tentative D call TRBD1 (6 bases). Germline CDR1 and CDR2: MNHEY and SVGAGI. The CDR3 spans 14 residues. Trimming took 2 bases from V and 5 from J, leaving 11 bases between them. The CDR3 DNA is TGTGCCAGCAGTTACCGGCAGGGGCGAGATACGCAGTATTTT. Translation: CASSYRQGRDTQYF.

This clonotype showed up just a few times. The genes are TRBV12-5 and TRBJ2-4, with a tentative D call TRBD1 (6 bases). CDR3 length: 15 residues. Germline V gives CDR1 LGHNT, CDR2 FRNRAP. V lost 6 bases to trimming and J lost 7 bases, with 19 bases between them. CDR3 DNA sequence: TGTGCTAGTGGCCGCACAGGGATCGAGTCGAACATTCAGTACTTC. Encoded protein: CASGRTGIESNIQYF.

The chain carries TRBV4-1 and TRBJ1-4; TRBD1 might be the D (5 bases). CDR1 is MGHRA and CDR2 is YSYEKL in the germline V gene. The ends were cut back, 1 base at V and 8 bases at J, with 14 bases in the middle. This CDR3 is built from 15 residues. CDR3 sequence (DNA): TGCGCCAGCAGCCAAGGACAGTTGGGTCACGAAAAACTGTTTTTT. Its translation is CASSQGQLGHEKLFF.

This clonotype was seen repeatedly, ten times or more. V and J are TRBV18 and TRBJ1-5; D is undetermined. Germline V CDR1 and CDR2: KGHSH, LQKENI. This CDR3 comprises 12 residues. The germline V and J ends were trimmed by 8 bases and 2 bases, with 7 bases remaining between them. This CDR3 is CASSPGNQPQHF. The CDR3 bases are TGTGCCAGCAGCCCCGGCAATCAGCCCCAGCATTTT.

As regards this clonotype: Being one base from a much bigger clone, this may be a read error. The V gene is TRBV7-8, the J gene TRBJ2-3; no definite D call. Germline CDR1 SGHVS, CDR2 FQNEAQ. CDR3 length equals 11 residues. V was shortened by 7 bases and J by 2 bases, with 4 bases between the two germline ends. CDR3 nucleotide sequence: TGTGCCAGCACCTCCACAGATACGCAGTATTTT. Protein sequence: CASTSTDTQYF.

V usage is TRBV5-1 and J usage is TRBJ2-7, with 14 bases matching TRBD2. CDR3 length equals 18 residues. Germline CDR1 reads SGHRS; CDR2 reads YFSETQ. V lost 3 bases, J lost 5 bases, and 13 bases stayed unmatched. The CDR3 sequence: CASSYTKYTGLAGDEQYV. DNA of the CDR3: TGCGCCAGCAGCTATACTAAATACACGGGACTAGCGGGAGACGAGCAGTACGTC.

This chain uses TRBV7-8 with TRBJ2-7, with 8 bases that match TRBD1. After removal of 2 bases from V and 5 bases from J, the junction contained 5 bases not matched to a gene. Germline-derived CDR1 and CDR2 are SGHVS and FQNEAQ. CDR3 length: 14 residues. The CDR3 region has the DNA TGTGCCAGCAGCTTAAGGACAGGGCTCAACGAGCAGTACTTC. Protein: CASSLRTGLNEQYF.

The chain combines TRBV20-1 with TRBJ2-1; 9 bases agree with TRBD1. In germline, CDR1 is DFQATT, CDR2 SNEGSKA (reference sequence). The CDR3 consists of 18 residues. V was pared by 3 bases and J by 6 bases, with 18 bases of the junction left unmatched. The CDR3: CSARSWGWTGERANEQFF. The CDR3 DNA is TGCAGTGCTAGGTCCTGGGGCTGGACAGGGGAGAGGGCCAATGAGCAGTTCTTC.

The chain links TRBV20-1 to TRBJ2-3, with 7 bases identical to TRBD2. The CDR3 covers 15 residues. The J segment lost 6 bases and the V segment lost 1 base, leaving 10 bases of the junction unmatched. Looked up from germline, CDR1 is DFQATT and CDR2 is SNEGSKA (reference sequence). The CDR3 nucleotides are TGCAGTGCTAGAGGACTAGCCCCACACATGGATACGCAGTATTTT. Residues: CSARGLAPHMDTQYF.

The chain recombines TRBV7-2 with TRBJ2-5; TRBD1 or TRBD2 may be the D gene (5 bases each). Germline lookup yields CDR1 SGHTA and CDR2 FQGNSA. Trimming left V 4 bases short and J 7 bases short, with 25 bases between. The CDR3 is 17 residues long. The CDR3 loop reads CASSSILSGPLEATQYF. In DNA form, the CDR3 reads TGTGCCAGCAGCTCCATCCTCTCGGGACCCCTCGAAGCGACCCAGTACTTC.

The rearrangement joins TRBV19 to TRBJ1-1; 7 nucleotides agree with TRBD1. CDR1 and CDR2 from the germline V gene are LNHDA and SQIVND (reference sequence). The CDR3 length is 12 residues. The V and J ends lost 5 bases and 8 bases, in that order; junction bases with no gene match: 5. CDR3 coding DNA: TGTGCCAGTAGTCCGGACAGGCCGGAAGCTTTCTTT. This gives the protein CASSPDRPEAFF.

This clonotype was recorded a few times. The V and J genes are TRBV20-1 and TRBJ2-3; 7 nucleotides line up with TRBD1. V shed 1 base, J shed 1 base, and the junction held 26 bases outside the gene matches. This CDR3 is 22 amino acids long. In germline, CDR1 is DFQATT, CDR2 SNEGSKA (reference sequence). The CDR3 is CSARGPLTTGARLHRGTDTQYF. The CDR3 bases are TGCAGTGCTAGAGGACCCCTCACCACAGGGGCGCGTCTCCACAGGGGCACAGATACGCAGTATTTT.